Below, 5 T cell receptor beta chains from the same sample are listed, as sequenced in a study of human T cells and chemical hapten exposure. TCRdb reprocessed the RACE reads with MiXCR, giving one entry per CDR3 protein. Of 100,000 to 150,000 distinct CDR3 sequences listed, 11% were seen once; the top ten hold around 2.2%. Time point: patch test 3, about 24 weeks after DPC sensitization. Documented treatment: therapeutic diphenylcyclopropenone sensitization with weekly scalp DPC. Here the sequenced sample was whole blood, taken in connection with sensitization to the hapten diphenylcyclopropenone (DPC). All receptors derive from a woman aged 45-65 years with alopecia areata. Some clones in this sample may be carry-over from other donors' samples.

This clonotype was found a few times. The chain carries TRBV29-1 and TRBJ2-3; a weak D match, TRBD2 (5 bases). V lost 6 bases and J lost 0, with 10 bases in between. This CDR3 region has 13 residues. Germline CDR1 reads SQVTM; CDR2 reads ANQGSEA. CDR3 DNA: TGCAGCGTGGATGCGGGTAGCACAGATACGCAGTATTTT. Its protein is CSVDAGSTDTQYF.

This clonotype appeared many times. The chain links TRBV9 to TRBJ1-6; no reliable D call. V lost 4 bases and J 5 bases, leaving 10 bases between the germline ends. This CDR3 has 14 amino acids. CDR1 is SGDLS, CDR2 YYNGEE, per germline. The CDR3 DNA is TGTGCCAGCAGCCCCGCACCCCATAATTCACCCCTCCACTTT. This gives the protein CASSPAPHNSPLHF.

This clonotype has just a few counts. V is TRBV28 and J is TRBJ2-5; possibly TRBD1 for D (6 bases). Germline CDR1 MDHEN, CDR2 SYDVKM. V dropped 4 bases and J dropped 5 bases, with 20 bases sitting between them. CDR3 length: 16 residues. The DNA for the CDR3 is TGTGCCAGCAGTTCGGACAGAAACGTAGGTCAGGAGACCCAGTACTTC. It is translated as CASSSDRNVGQETQYF.

This chain uses TRBV6-2 or TRBV6-3 with TRBJ1-5; D is perhaps TRBD1 (6 bases). Per germline, CDR1 MNHEY and CDR2 SVGEGT. CDR3 size: 16 residues. Trimming stripped 4 bases from V and 2 bases from J, with 15 bases between. CDR3: CASSFAGAGGNQPQHF. The CDR3 DNA is TGTGCCAGCAGTTTTGCGGGGGCAGGGGGCAATCAGCCCCAGCATTTT.

This clonotype occurred once. This chain joins TRBV7-8 and TRBJ1-1; 7 positions match TRBD1. The germline gives CDR1 SGHVS, CDR2 FQNEAQ. The CDR3 is made up of 13 amino acids. V trimming: 8 bases; J trimming: 0 bases; junction bases outside the gene matches: 3. The CDR3 reads CASSGTVNTEAFF. The CDR3, as DNA: TGTGCCAGCTCGGGGACAGTGAACACTGAAGCTTTCTTT.